Sequencing of this TCR beta chain was carried out in a study of T-cell memory formation after mild COVID-19. One entry per CDR3 protein results from TCRdb running MiXCR on the 5' RACE reads. The data show around 310,000 distinct CDR3 sequences, with 15% to 20% seen just once and more than 20% held by the top ten. General study findings and limits: Day 15 to 85 contracting clones showed balanced CD4/CD8; day 15 to 37 expanders favored CD4+.

The CDR3 contains 15 residues. The V gene's germline CDR1 is SGHVS and CDR2 FNYEAQ. Trimming pared 1 base from V and 8 bases from J, leaving 15 bases between. This clonotype was counted only a few times. The antigen remains undetermined. The source is a man aged 18 to 35 who had mild COVID-19 (a few samples of this study predate the infection). Cell type and time point are not known. Material for sequencing was PBMCs or a T cell subset sorted from them (not recorded which). V is TRBV7-6 and J is TRBJ2-1; D perhaps matches TRBD1 (6 bases). Here the CDR3 DNA reads TGTGCCAGCAGCTTAGGGACAGTGGATTGGGATGAGCAGTTCTTC. Encoded protein: CASSLGTVDWDEQFF.